This TCR beta chain was identified in a study of blood T cells in healthy people across ages. Combining a sample-barcoded 5' primer with a J-beta primer mix, a second PCR ran for 7 to 11 cycles. TCRdb re-derived calls from the 5' RACE reads in MiXCR, one entry per CDR3 protein. There are hundreds of thousands of distinct CDR3 sequences in the sample; over 45% occur only once, and around 20% lies in the top ten. This clonotype has just a few counts. The germline V and J ends were trimmed by 2 bases and 0 bases, with 11 bases remaining between them. The CDR3 is made up of 16 amino acids. CDR1 MNHEY and CDR2 SVGAGI come from the germline V gene.

The chain has TRBV6-5 and TRBJ1-5; D remains ambiguous. This TCR came from a man aged 25-45 years in good health. Specimen: blood. The DNA of the CDR3 is TGTGCCAGCAGTTACAGCCGCGTGGCTAGCAATCAGCCCCAGCATTTT. It yields the protein CASSYSRVASNQPQHF.